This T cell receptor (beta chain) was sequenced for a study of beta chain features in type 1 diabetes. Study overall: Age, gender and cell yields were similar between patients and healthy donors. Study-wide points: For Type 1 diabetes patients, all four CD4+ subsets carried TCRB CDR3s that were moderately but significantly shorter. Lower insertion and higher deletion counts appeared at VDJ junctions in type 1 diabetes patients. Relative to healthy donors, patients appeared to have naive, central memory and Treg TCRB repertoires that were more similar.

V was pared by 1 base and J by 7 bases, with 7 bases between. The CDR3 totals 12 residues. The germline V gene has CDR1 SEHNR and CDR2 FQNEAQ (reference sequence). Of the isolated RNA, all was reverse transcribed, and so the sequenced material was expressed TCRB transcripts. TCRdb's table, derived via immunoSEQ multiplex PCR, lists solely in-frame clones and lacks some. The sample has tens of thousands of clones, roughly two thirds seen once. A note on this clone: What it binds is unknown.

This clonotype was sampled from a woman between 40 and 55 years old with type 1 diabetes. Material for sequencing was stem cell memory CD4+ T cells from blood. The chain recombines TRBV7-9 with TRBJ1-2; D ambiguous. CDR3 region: CASSLDRGGYTF. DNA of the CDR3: TGTGCCAGCAGCTTAGACCGGGGTGGCTACACCTTC.